The 30 T cell receptor beta chains below were found in one sample sequenced in a study of Graves' ophthalmopathy and Graves' hyperthyroidism. RNA transcripts provided the template for amplifying TCR beta CDR3 regions. HTBI-primed first-round RT-PCR preceded second-round multiplex PCR. TCRdb independently ran MiXCR on the multiplex PCR reads; one entry per CDR3 protein. Of around 400,000 distinct CDR3 sequences in the sample, 20% to 25% were seen once. The specimen sequenced was peripheral blood. Source of these receptors: a woman in her late teens or twenties with stable Graves' hyperthyroidism.

This clonotype has at least ten counts. The V and J genes are TRBV19 and TRBJ1-1; a possible D gene is TRBD1 (5 bases). Germline V CDR1 and CDR2: LNHDA, SQIVND (reference sequence). The CDR3 is 15 residues long. With 3 bases removed from V and 6 bases from J, the gap between germline ends came to 17 bases. The CDR3 nucleotides read TGTGCCAGTAGTATTCGGGTGGCGGGGCTCTCTGAAGCTTTCTTT. Translated: CASSIRVAGLSEAFF.

This clonotype was observed many times. The V and J genes are TRBV6-1 and TRBJ2-7; 8 bases fit TRBD2. Looked up from germline, CDR1 is MNHNS and CDR2 is SASEGT. There are 17 residues in the CDR3. Unmatched junction bases numbered 11, after V lost 2 bases and J lost 2 bases. The CDR3 is CASSEYSGVADTYEQYF. CDR3 DNA: TGTGCCAGCAGTGAATATAGCGGGGTAGCTGACACCTACGAGCAGTACTTC.

Points on this clonotype: A read error may account for a junction end that differs from germline. The V call is TRBV28, the J call TRBJ2-4; tentatively, D is TRBD1 (5 bases). The CDR3 runs to 13 residues. CDR1 and CDR2 (germline): MDHEN, SYDVKM. For the CDR3, the DNA is TGTGCCAGCAGTTTCGCCCGGGTAGGGGCCTGGCACTTC. Protein: CASSFARVGAWHF.

V usage is TRBV7-9 and J usage is TRBJ2-5; 14 bases map to TRBD2. Germline CDR1 is SEHNR and CDR2 is FQNEAQ (reference sequence). J lost 4 bases, V lost 5 bases, and 6 bases had no gene match. The CDR3 consists of 16 residues. This CDR3 is CASSPGLAGGSETQYF. Written as DNA, the CDR3 is TGTGCCAGCAGCCCCGGACTAGCGGGAGGATCAGAGACCCAGTACTTC.

V usage is TRBV6-1 and J usage is TRBJ1-2, with 7 positions matching TRBD1. Looked up from germline, CDR1 is MNHNS and CDR2 is SASEGT. V was pared by 2 bases and J by 0 bases, with 9 bases of the junction left unmatched. CDR3 size: 17 residues. The CDR3 DNA follows: TGTGCCAGCAGTGAAATCGGCCTGGGACAGCCTAACTATGGCTACACCTTC. The encoded protein is CASSEIGLGQPNYGYTF.

This clonotype was observed at least ten times. This chain links TRBV28 with TRBJ2-7; 8 positions match TRBD2. This CDR3 is 14 amino acids long. Germline assignment: CDR1 MDHEN and CDR2 SYDVKM. J was trimmed by 7 bases and V by 2 bases; bases with no gene match: 7. Here the CDR3 DNA reads TGTGCCAGCAGTTTAGAAGCGGGAGTCGCGGAGCAGTACTTC. Residues: CASSLEAGVAEQYF. The complete variable domain, with remaining parts taken from reference TRBV28 and TRBJ2-7, reads DVKVTQSSRYLVKRTGEKVFLECVQDMDHENMFWYRQDPGLGLRLIYFSYDVKMKEKGDIPEGYSVSREKKERFSLILESASTNQTSMYLCASSLEAGVAEQYFGPGTRLTVT.

This clonotype was detected ten times or more. The V call is TRBV6-2 or TRBV6-3, the J call TRBJ2-2; D is possibly TRBD2 (6 bases). Germline loops: CDR1 MNHEY, CDR2 SVGEGT. The V gene lost 6 bases and the J gene lost 4 bases, with 12 bases spanning the gap. This CDR3 has 14 residues. The CDR3 spells CASSATRVTGELFF. CDR3 nucleotide sequence: TGTGCCAGCAGCGCGACTAGAGTCACCGGGGAGCTGTTTTTT.

This clonotype was counted many times. The genes are TRBV5-1 and TRBJ1-2; tentatively, D is TRBD1 (6 bases). V was pared by 4 bases and J by 7 bases, with 14 bases between. CDR3 length: 13 amino acids. CDR1 is SGHRS and CDR2 is YFSETQ in the germline V gene. CDR3 bases: TGCGCCAGCAGCACATCAGGGGTCTTTGGCTACACCTTC. Protein product: CASSTSGVFGYTF.

This clonotype was counted many times. The chain couples TRBV5-1 to TRBJ1-5, with 7 bases matching TRBD1. The ends lost 4 bases at V and 2 bases at J; junction bases unmatched: 9. Germline CDR1 reads SGHRS; CDR2 reads YFSETQ. CDR3 length equals 16 residues. The CDR3 coding sequence is TGCGCCAGCAGCGGGACAGTAATGGTAGGCAATCAGCCCCAGCATTTT. Its translation: CASSGTVMVGNQPQHF.

This clonotype has ten or more counts. V usage is TRBV6-1 and J usage is TRBJ1-2, with D maybe TRBD1 (5 bases). The V end lost 3 bases, the J end lost 2 bases, and 7 bases lay between the germline ends. In germline, CDR1 is MNHNS, CDR2 SASEGT. This CDR3 is built from 13 residues. This CDR3 is CASSETVNYGYTF. In nucleotides, the CDR3 is TGTGCCAGCAGTGAGACAGTGAACTATGGCTACACCTTC.

In its sample, this clonotype was seen many times. The chain couples TRBV6-5 to TRBJ1-1; 8 nucleotides align to TRBD1. The germline gives CDR1 MNHEY, CDR2 SVGAGI. The V segment lost 0 bases and the J segment 3 bases; nucleotides outside the gene matches: 3. This CDR3 is built from 15 residues. This CDR3 reads CASSYSRTGYTEAFF. The CDR3, as DNA: TGTGCCAGCAGTTACTCCCGGACAGGGTACACTGAAGCTTTCTTT.

The V gene is TRBV20-1, the J gene TRBJ2-7, with 8 bases that match TRBD1. V dropped 2 bases and J dropped 4; count of bases not matched to a gene: 16. The germline V gene encodes CDR1 DFQATT and CDR2 SNEGSKA (reference sequence). The CDR3 runs to 17 residues. As DNA, the CDR3 is TGCAGTGCTAGAATCCCTCAGAGGGACAGGCCCTCATACGAGCAGTACTTC. Residues: CSARIPQRDRPSYEQYF.

This clonotype showed up many times. The chain links TRBV5-1 to TRBJ2-7, with D perhaps matching TRBD1 (5 bases). The CDR3 length is 14 residues. V shed 2 bases and J shed 2 bases, with 11 bases lying between them. CDR1 is SGHRS and CDR2 is YFSETQ in the germline V gene. Written as DNA, the CDR3 is TGCGCCAGCAGCTTTGACAGTGACACCTACGAGCAGTACTTC. This codes for CASSFDSDTYEQYF.

Ten or more counts support this clonotype. The V gene is TRBV19, the J gene TRBJ1-3; D might be TRBD1 (6 bases). V shed 8 bases and J shed 0 bases, with 11 bases lying between them. The germline V gene has CDR1 LNHDA and CDR2 SQIVND (reference sequence). The CDR3 contains 14 residues. The CDR3 bases are TGTGCCAGTTCCTGGGGGCCCTCTGGAAACACCATATATTTT. It codes for CASSWGPSGNTIYF.

V gene TRBV10-3 combines with J gene TRBJ1-2; D is perhaps TRBD1 (5 bases). CDR3 length: 13 residues. Germline CDR1 is ENHRY and CDR2 is SYGVKD. V was clipped by 3 bases and J by 8 bases, with 13 bases between them. In DNA, the CDR3 is TGTGCCATCAGTGAAGGGACTACGCGGGGCTACACCTTC. Amino acid sequence: CAISEGTTRGYTF.

This clonotype was observed many times. The chain recombines TRBV2 with TRBJ1-5; 10 nucleotides agree with TRBD1. Germline loops: CDR1 SNHLY, CDR2 FYNNEI. This CDR3 has 13 residues. Trimming took 6 bases from V and 4 from J; bases not matched to a gene: 0. The CDR3 spells CASRGQGNQPQHF. The CDR3 nucleotides are TGTGCCAGCAGGGGACAGGGGAATCAGCCCCAGCATTTT.

This clonotype was observed at least ten times. Since a much larger clone is just one base distant, this may be a read error. The CDR3 end shows no conserved phenylalanine or tryptophan, and so a read error is likely. V usage is TRBV6-2 or TRBV6-3 and J usage is TRBJ1-1, with no clear D. This CDR3 comprises 16 residues. Trimming cost V 7 bases and J 4 bases, with 22 bases left between them. In germline, CDR1 is MNHEY, CDR2 SVGEGT. CDR3 DNA sequence: TGTGCCAGCAAGCCATTCAGGCCTGACCGTGGCACTGAAGCTTTCCTT. This codes for CASKPFRPDRGTEAFL.

This clonotype was seen ten or more times. This rearrangement joins TRBV6-5 to TRBJ2-5; 7 bases map to TRBD1. There are 16 residues in the CDR3. V gave up 2 bases and J gave up 4 bases; unmatched junction bases: 10. Germline lookup yields CDR1 MNHEY and CDR2 SVGAGI. The CDR3 loop is CASSYGGVTGTETQYF. The DNA of the CDR3 is TGTGCCAGCAGTTACGGTGGGGTGACAGGGACAGAGACCCAGTACTTC.

This clonotype was detected ten times or more. The chain joins TRBV2 to TRBJ1-2; possible D gene TRBD1, 5 bases. Trimming removed 3 bases from V and 3 bases from J, with 17 bases in between. The germline V gene has CDR1 SNHLY and CDR2 FYNNEI. The CDR3 totals 16 residues. The CDR3 DNA sequence: TGTGCCAGCAGTGACACGCAGGGACGGCTCTACTATGGCTACACCTTC. Amino acids: CASSDTQGRLYYGYTF.

This clonotype has only a few counts. A much larger clone lies a single base off, so this may be a read error. The V and J genes are TRBV2 and TRBJ1-1, with TRBD1 identical over 7 bases. Germline CDR1 SNHLY, CDR2 FYNNEI. This CDR3 is 14 amino acids long. The CDR3 here is CASSGSQGKTEACF. DNA for the CDR3: TGTGCCAGCAGTGGGTCACAGGGGAAGACTGAAGCTTGCTTT.

This chain links TRBV6-5 with TRBJ1-1; 7 bases agree with TRBD1. J was trimmed by 3 bases and V by 4 bases; bases with no gene match: 11. Germline V gene lookup returns CDR1 MNHEY and CDR2 SVGAGI. This CDR3 has 16 amino acids. The CDR3 region is CASSFPEQGKHTEAFF. The DNA for the CDR3 is TGTGCCAGCAGTTTCCCAGAACAGGGGAAGCACACTGAAGCTTTCTTT.

The sample holds a few counts of this clonotype. The gene calls are TRBV3-1 and TRBJ1-5; 7 bases are shared with TRBD1. The junction had 6 bases not matched to a gene; V was cut back by 0 bases and J by 7 bases. CDR1 and CDR2 (germline): LGHDT, YNNKEL (reference sequence). CDR3 length: 15 residues. CDR3 residues: CASSQDQGGGQPQHF. Written as DNA, the CDR3 is TGTGCCAGCAGCCAAGATCAAGGGGGCGGACAGCCCCAGCATTTT.

The sample holds many counts of this clonotype. The rearrangement joins TRBV20-1 to TRBJ2-5; a possible D gene is TRBD2 (5 bases). The CDR3 extends over 12 amino acids. Germline CDR1 DFQATT, CDR2 SNEGSKA (reference sequence). Trimming shortened V by 3 bases and J by 5 bases, and 10 bases separated the two germline ends. CDR3 nucleotide sequence: TGCAGTGCTAGCGGGATAAGGGAGACCCAGTACTTC. This translates into CSASGIRETQYF.

This clonotype has ten or more counts. The chain is built from TRBV28 and TRBJ2-4; possibly TRBD2 for D (7 bases). From germline, CDR1 is MDHEN and CDR2 SYDVKM. The CDR3 runs to 18 residues. V was trimmed by 3 bases and J by 0 bases, leaving 18 bases between them. The CDR3 spells CASSFTGEGGLAKNIQYF. The CDR3 nucleotides are TGTGCCAGCAGTTTCACCGGGGAGGGGGGACTAGCCAAAAACATTCAGTACTTC.

This clonotype was seen many times. This chain joins TRBV6-1 and TRBJ2-5; TRBD1 might be the D (6 bases). CDR3 length equals 12 residues. Germline V gene sequence: CDR1 MNHNS, CDR2 SASEGT. V was shortened by 8 bases and J by 5 bases, with 12 bases between the two germline ends. CDR3 sequence reads: CASARGWETQYF. In DNA, the CDR3 is TGTGCCAGCGCCAGGGGCTGGGAGACCCAGTACTTC.

This clonotype was counted a few times. The genes are TRBV15 and TRBJ2-5, with TRBD1 identical over 7 bases. Germline V gene lookup returns CDR1 LNHNV and CDR2 YYDKDF (reference sequence). The CDR3 has 14 residues. V dropped 4 bases and J dropped 1; count of bases not matched to a gene: 3. The CDR3 region has the DNA TGTGCCACCAGCAAGGGACAGCTCCAAGAGACCCAGTACTTC. Residues: CATSKGQLQETQYF.

This clonotype showed up many times. V gene TRBV7-8 combines with J gene TRBJ2-7; D call uncertain. Germline V gene lookup returns CDR1 SGHVS and CDR2 FQNEAQ. The CDR3 is 14 residues long. The V end lost 3 bases, the J end lost 5 bases, and 14 bases lay between the germline ends. The CDR3 sequence: CASSFEILAHEQYF. In DNA form, the CDR3 reads TGTGCCAGCAGCTTCGAGATTCTCGCCCACGAGCAGTACTTC.

This clonotype was picked up many times. In DNA form, the CDR3 reads TGTGCCAGCAGATGGGACAGGGATGAAGCTTTCTTT. Protein product: CASRWDRDEAFF. The gene calls are TRBV7-9 and TRBJ1-1; TRBD1 matches at 9 bases. Germline assignment: CDR1 SEHNR and CDR2 FQNEAQ (reference sequence). V shed 6 bases and J 7 bases; nucleotides not matched to a gene: 3. CDR3 length equals 12 residues.

This clonotype was counted many times. The V and J genes are TRBV12-3 or TRBV12-4 and TRBJ2-7; D might be TRBD1 (6 bases). CDR3 size: 16 residues. Between the trimmed V and J ends, which lost 7 bases and 0 bases, there was a span of 19 bases. The CDR3 region has the DNA TGTGCCAGCATCTATCTGGCAGGGGAGAGCTCCTACGAGCAGTACTTC. Translated, it gives CASIYLAGESSYEQYF.

This clonotype was detected ten times or more. This chain links TRBV2 with TRBJ2-7; D ambiguous. This CDR3 contains 14 residues. Trimming took off 0 bases at V and 3 bases at J, with 9 bases between the two ends. Looked up from germline, CDR1 is SNHLY and CDR2 is FYNNEI. The chain's CDR3 is CASSEAPQNYEQYF. The CDR3 DNA sequence: TGTGCCAGCAGTGAAGCCCCCCAGAACTACGAGCAGTACTTC.